The clone carrying this T cell receptor (beta chain) occurred a few times. The target antigen is unknown. The entirety of the isolated RNA underwent reverse transcription, so expressed TCRB transcripts were sequenced. Libraries were prepared by immunoSEQ multiplex PCR; TCRdb keeps only in-frame clonotypes and omits some of them. In the table there are around 160,000 clones, roughly 63% of which are singletons. In total, each donor contributed a single heparinised blood draw that averaged around 100 mL. The V end lost 4 bases, the J end lost 2 bases, and 11 bases lay between the germline ends. CDR3 length: 14 amino acids. CDR1 SGHRS and CDR2 YFSETQ come from the germline V gene. The data originate from a study of beta chain features in type 1 diabetes. Whole-study results and caveats: PCR might favor shorter templates, but any such skew would affect patients and controls equally. Within each of all four CD4+ subsets, Type 1 diabetes patients had TCRB CDR3s that were moderately but significantly shorter.

Input material: naive CD4+ T cells from blood. The TCR comes from a man between 25 and 39 years old with type 1 diabetes. The chain has TRBV5-1 and TRBJ2-3, with D tentatively TRBD2 (5 bases). CDR3: CASSKRTHTDTQYF. Here the CDR3 DNA reads TGCGCCAGCAGCAAAAGGACTCACACAGATACGCAGTATTTT.